These 10 T cell receptor beta chains came from one sample sequenced in a study of shared T cell receptors in the human thymus. The repertoire was sequenced with immunoSEQ multiplex PCR; TCRdb's copy has only in-frame clones and lacks some. The table has hundreds of thousands of clones, about 89% seen once. These data were likewise used in another study, on human thymus T cells.

Material for sequencing was thymocytes. The source of these receptors is a boy in the first two years of life with a congenital heart defect.

The chain has TRBV27 and TRBJ1-2, with 8 bases matching TRBD1. V gave up 8 bases and J gave up 3 bases; unmatched junction bases: 17. The CDR3 contains 17 residues. CDR1 and CDR2 from the germline V gene are MNHEY and SMNVEV (reference sequence). The CDR3 DNA follows: TGTGCCAGCGGCTACCGGGACAGGAGATTTCAGGACTATGGCTACACCTTC. Amino acids: CASGYRDRRFQDYGYTF.

This clone has only a few counts. The genes are TRBV7-2 and TRBJ1-2; D gene uncertain. With 1 base removed from V and 8 bases from J, the gap between germline ends came to 11 bases. Germline CDR1 reads SGHTA; CDR2 reads FQGNSA. This CDR3 region has 13 residues. For the CDR3, the DNA is TGTGCCAGCAGCTTAGATGAAGCATCAGGCTACACCTTC. It yields the protein CASSLDEASGYTF.

The chain recombines TRBV4-3 with TRBJ2-7, with TRBD1 matching over 7 bases. The V gene end was trimmed by 1 base and the J gene end by 2 bases; junction bases not matched to a gene: 11. Germline V gene data show CDR1 as LGHNA and CDR2 as YSLEER. The CDR3 extends over 17 amino acids. The CDR3 spells CASSQGDGTDGPYEQYF. In DNA form, the CDR3 reads TGCGCCAGCAGCCAAGGGGACGGGACAGACGGCCCCTACGAGCAGTACTTC.

The chain joins TRBV28 to TRBJ2-7; the match to TRBD1 covers 9 bases. The length of the CDR3 is 15 residues. With V trimmed by 2 bases and J by 6 bases, 8 bases remained unmatched. Germline CDR1 and CDR2: MDHEN and SYDVKM. The DNA of the CDR3 is TGTGCCAGCAGTTTAGGGGACAGGGAGAAATGCGAGCAGTACTTC. Residues: CASSLGDREKCEQYF. Complete variable domain (other parts from reference TRBV28 and TRBJ2-7): DVKVTQSSRYLVKRTGEKVFLECVQDMDHENMFWYRQDPGLGLRLIYFSYDVKMKEKGDIPEGYSVSREKKERFSLILESASTNQTSMYLCASSLGDREKCEQYFGPGTRLTVT.

This clone was detected only a few times. This chain joins TRBV4-3 and TRBJ2-7; TRBD1 is a possible D gene (5 bases). The CDR3 has 19 residues. The V end lost 0 bases, the J end lost 0 bases, and 21 bases lay between the germline ends. Germline CDR1 reads LGHNA; CDR2 reads YSLEER. CDR3 DNA sequence: TGCGCCAGCAGCCAAGATTGGGCAGGGTCAACGAGGAGCTCCTACGAGCAGTACTTC. Amino acid sequence: CASSQDWAGSTRSSYEQYF.

To note about this clone: Other DNA sequences of this sample code for an identical CDR3. The chain is built from TRBV28 and TRBJ2-7; 13 bases are shared with TRBD2. J gave up 2 bases and V 5 bases, and 3 bases lay outside the gene matches. This CDR3 is 15 amino acids long. The germline gives CDR1 MDHEN, CDR2 SYDVKM. The CDR3 DNA reads TGTGCCAGCAGTCTCGGACTAGCGGGGGCCTACGAGCAGTACTTC. As protein: CASSLGLAGAYEQYF.

The V gene is TRBV7-9, the J gene TRBJ2-7; 9 bases agree with TRBD1. The germline CDR1 and CDR2 sequences are SEHNR and FQNEAQ (reference sequence). Unmatched junction bases numbered 13, after V lost 4 bases and J lost 0 bases. The CDR3 loop spans 18 amino acids. CDR3 coding DNA: TGTGCCAGCAGCTACCGCTTTCCCGGGACAGGGTGCTCCTACGAGCAGTACTTC. Translated: CASSYRFPGTGCSYEQYF.

This chain links TRBV18 with TRBJ1-3, with D unresolved. The CDR3 totals 18 residues. Germline-derived CDR1 and CDR2 are KGHSH and LQKENI. V shed 3 bases and J shed 2 bases, with 20 bases lying between them. CDR3 loop: CASSPSDRGKLAGNTIYF. Here the CDR3 DNA reads TGTGCCAGCTCACCCTCTGACCGCGGTAAATTGGCTGGAAACACCATATATTTT.

The gene calls are TRBV4-2 and TRBJ1-1, with D possibly matching TRBD1 (6 bases). The CDR3 totals 15 residues. Germline V gene data show CDR1 as LGHNA and CDR2 as YNFKEQ. Trimming pared 0 bases from V and 3 bases from J, leaving 11 bases between. The CDR3 bases are TGTGCCAGCAGCCAAGATACAGGGTGGGACACTGAAGCTTTCTTT. This encodes CASSQDTGWDTEAFF.

This clone turned up a few times. The CDR3 DNA follows: TGCGCCAGCAGCCGGACACAACGAAAAGATGAAAAACTGTTTTTT. This translates into CASSRTQRKDEKLFF. The rearrangement uses TRBV5-1 and TRBJ1-4, with TRBD1 as a possible D gene (5 bases). This CDR3 is 15 amino acids long. Trimming removed 4 bases from V and 6 bases from J, with 16 bases in between. Germline CDR1 is SGHRS and CDR2 is YFSETQ.